This T cell receptor (beta chain) was recorded in a study of beta chain features in type 1 diabetes. Findings of the study overall: The naive, central memory and Treg TCRB repertoires of patients appeared to be more similar to one another than those of healthy donors.

By way of CD45RO/CCR7/CD25/CD127/CD95/CD27, the CD4+ regulatory, stem cell-like memory, central memory and naive cells were sorted. A word on this clone: The antigen remains unidentified.

This CDR3 comprises 15 residues. Deletions cut 1 base from V and 3 bases from J, with 9 bases between. The germline V gene encodes CDR1 LNHDA and CDR2 SQIVND (reference sequence). Expressed TCRB transcripts were sequenced because the isolated RNA had all been reverse transcribed beforehand. The repertoire was sequenced with immunoSEQ multiplex PCR; TCRdb's copy has only in-frame clones and lacks some. The table has roughly 290,000 clones, under 8.5% seen once. This receptor was identified in a woman aged 18-35 years in good health. The sequencing input was central memory CD4+ T cells from blood. The chain has TRBV19 and TRBJ2-2, with a tentative D call TRBD2 (6 bases). CDR3 sequence reads: CASSIGGGYTGELFF. The CDR3 nucleotides read TGTGCCAGTAGTATAGGGGGAGGTTACACCGGGGAGCTGTTTTTT.